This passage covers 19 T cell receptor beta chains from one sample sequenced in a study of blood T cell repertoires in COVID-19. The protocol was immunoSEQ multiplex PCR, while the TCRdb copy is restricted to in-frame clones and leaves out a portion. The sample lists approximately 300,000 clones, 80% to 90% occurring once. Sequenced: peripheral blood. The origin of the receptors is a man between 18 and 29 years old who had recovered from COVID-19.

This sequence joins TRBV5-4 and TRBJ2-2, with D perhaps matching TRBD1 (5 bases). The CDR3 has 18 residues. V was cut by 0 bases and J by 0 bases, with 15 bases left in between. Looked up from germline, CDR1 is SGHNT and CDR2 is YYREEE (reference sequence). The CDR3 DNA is TGTGCCAGCAGCTTGGCCAAGGGGCAGAACGCGAACACCGGGGAGCTGTTTTTT. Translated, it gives CASSLAKGQNANTGELFF.

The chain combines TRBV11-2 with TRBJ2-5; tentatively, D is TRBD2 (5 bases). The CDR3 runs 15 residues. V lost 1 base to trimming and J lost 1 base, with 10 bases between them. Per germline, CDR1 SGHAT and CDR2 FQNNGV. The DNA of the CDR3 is TGTGCCAGCAGCTTAGGTAACAGCGGCCAAGAGACCCAGTACTTC. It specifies CASSLGNSGQETQYF. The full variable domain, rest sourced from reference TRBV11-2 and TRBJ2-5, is EAGVAQSPRYKIIEKRQSVAFWCNPISGHATLYWYQQILGQGPKLLIQFQNNGVVDDSQLPKDRFSAERLKGVDSTLKIQPAKLEDSAVYLCASSLGNSGQETQYFGPGTRLLVL.

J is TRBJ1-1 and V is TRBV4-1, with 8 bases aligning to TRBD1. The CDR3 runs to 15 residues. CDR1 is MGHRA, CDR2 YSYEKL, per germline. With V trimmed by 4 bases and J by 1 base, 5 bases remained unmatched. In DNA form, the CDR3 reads TGCGCCAGCAGCCCTAGACAGGGGTGGAACACTGAAGCTTTCTTT. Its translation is CASSPRQGWNTEAFF.

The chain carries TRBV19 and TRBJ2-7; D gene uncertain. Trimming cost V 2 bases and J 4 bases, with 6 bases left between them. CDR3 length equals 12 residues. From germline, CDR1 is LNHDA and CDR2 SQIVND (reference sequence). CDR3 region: CASSISPYEQYF. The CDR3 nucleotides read TGTGCCAGTAGTATATCCCCTTACGAGCAGTACTTC.

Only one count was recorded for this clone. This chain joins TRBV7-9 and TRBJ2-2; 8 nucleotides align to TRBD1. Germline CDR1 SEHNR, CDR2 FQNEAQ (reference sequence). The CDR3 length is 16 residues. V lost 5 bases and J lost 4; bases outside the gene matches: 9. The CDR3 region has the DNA TGTGCCAGCAGCCCGCCGGGACAGGCGGGCACCGGGGAGCTGTTTTTT. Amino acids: CASSPPGQAGTGELFF. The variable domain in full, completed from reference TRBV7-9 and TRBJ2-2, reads DTGVSQNPRHKITKRGQNVTFRCDPISEHNRLYWYRQTLGQGPEFLTYFQNEAQLEKSRLLSDRFSAERPKGSFSTLEIQRTEQGDSAMYLCASSPPGQAGTGELFFGEGSRLTVL.

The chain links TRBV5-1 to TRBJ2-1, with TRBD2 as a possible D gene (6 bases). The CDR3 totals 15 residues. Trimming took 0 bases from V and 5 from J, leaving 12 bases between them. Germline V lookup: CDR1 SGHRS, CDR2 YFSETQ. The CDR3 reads CASSLALGGNNEQFF. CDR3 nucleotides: TGCGCCAGCAGCTTGGCTCTCGGGGGTAACAATGAGCAGTTCTTC. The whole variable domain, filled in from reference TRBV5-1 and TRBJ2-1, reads KAGVTQTPRYLIKTRGQQVTLSCSPISGHRSVSWYQQTPGQGLQFLFEYFSETQRNKGNFPGRFSGRQFSNSRSEMNVSTLELGDSALYLCASSLALGGNNEQFFGPGTRLTVL.

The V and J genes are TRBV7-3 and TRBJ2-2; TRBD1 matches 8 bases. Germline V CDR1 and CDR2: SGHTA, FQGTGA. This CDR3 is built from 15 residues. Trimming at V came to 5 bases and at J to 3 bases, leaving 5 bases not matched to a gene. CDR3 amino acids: CASSPDRGYTGELFF. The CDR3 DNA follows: TGTGCCAGCAGCCCAGACAGGGGTTACACCGGGGAGCTGTTTTTT.

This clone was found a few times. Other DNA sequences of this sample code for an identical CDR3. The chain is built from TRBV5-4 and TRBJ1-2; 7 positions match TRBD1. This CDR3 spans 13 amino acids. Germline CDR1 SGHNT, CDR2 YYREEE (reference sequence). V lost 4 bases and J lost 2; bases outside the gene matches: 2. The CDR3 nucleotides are TGTGCCAGCAGCCTGGGACAGAACTATGGCTACACCTTC. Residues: CASSLGQNYGYTF.

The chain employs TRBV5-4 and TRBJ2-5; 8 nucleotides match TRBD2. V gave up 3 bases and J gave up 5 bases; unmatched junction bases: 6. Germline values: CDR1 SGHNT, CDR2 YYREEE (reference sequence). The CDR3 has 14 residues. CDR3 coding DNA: TGTGCCAGCAGCTCCGGACTAGCAGGGGAGACCCAGTACTTC. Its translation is CASSSGLAGETQYF.

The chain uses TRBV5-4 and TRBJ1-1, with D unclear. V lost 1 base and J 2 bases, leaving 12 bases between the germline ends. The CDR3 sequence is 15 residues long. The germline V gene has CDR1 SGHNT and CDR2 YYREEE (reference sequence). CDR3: CASSLKAGGNTEAFF. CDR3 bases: TGTGCCAGCAGCTTGAAGGCAGGTGGTAACACTGAAGCTTTCTTT.

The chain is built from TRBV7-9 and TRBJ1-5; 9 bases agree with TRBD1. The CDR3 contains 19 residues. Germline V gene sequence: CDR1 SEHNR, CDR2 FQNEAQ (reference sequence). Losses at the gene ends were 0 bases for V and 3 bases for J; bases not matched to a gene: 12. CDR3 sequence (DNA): TGTGCCAGCAGCTTAGCCGGGACAGGGATACTTTTCGCCAATCAGCCCCAGCATTTT. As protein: CASSLAGTGILFANQPQHF.

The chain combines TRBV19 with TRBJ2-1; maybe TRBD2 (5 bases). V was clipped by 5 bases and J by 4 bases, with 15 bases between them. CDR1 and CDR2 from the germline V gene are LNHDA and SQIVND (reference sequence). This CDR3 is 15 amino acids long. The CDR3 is CASSSRTGDYNEQFF. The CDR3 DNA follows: TGTGCCAGTAGTTCCCGGACTGGGGATTACAATGAGCAGTTCTTC.

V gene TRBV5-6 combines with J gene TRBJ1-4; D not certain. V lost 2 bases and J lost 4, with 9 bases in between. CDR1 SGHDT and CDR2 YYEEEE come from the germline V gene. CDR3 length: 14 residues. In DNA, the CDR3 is TGTGCCAGCAGCTTTGGACTGGGTAATGAAAAACTGTTTTTT. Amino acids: CASSFGLGNEKLFF.

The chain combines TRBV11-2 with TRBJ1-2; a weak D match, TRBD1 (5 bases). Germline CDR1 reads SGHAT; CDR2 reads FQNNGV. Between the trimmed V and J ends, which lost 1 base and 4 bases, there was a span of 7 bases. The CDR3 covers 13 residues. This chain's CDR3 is CASSLAGAYGYTF. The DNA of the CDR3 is TGTGCCAGCAGCTTAGCTGGGGCCTATGGCTACACCTTC.

As DNA, the CDR3 is TGTGCCACCAGCAGAGATCGTACAAAAATTGGCAATCAGCCCCAGCATTTT. Amino acid sequence: CATSRDRTKIGNQPQHF. This rearrangement joins TRBV15 to TRBJ1-5, with no clear D. Trimming stripped 0 bases from V and 2 bases from J, with 14 bases between. The CDR3 contains 17 residues. Germline CDR1 is LNHNV and CDR2 is YYDKDF (reference sequence).

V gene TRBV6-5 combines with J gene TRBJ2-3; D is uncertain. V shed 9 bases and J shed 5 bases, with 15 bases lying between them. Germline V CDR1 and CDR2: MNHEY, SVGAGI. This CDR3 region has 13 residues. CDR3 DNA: TGTGCCAGTACGGCCGTCCGAGGAGATACGCAGTATTTT. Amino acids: CASTAVRGDTQYF.

The CDR3 DNA reads as TGTGCCAGCAGCCTCCTTAGTAGCGGAAGCAACATTCAGTACTTC. It encodes CASSLLSSGSNIQYF. This chain connects TRBV7-9 to TRBJ2-4; perhaps TRBD2 as D (6 bases). With 5 bases removed from V and 7 bases from J, the gap between germline ends came to 18 bases. Germline V gene lookup returns CDR1 SEHNR and CDR2 FQNEAQ (reference sequence). The CDR3 loop spans 15 amino acids.

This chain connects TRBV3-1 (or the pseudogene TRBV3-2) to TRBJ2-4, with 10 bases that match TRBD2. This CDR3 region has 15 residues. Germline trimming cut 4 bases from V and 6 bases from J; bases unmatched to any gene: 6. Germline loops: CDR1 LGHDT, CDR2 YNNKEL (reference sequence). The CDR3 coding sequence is TGTGCCAGCAGCCCCGCCGCTAGCGGGAGAAACATTCAGTACTTC. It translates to CASSPAASGRNIQYF.

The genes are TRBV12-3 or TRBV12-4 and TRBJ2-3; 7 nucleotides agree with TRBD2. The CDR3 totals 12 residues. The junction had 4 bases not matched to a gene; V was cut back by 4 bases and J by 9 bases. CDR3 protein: CASSSTGGTQYF. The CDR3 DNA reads TGTGCCAGCAGTTCCACCGGGGGGACGCAGTATTTT.